These 8 T cell receptor beta chains share one sample of origin, sequenced in a study of OX40 agonist ivuxolimab in advanced cancers. The repertoire was sequenced with immunoSEQ multiplex PCR; TCRdb's copy has only in-frame clones and lacks some. The sample includes 20,000 to 25,000 clones, 75% to 95% of them seen just once. Here the sequenced sample was CD4+ or CD8+ T cells sorted from blood, taken in a trial of the OX40 agonist ivuxolimab. The receptor source for this set is an adult with an advanced solid tumor such as melanoma, head and neck, liver or kidney cancer.

This chain connects TRBV13 to TRBJ2-1, with unresolved D. The CDR3 extends over 14 amino acids. V dropped 5 bases and J dropped 4 bases, with 12 bases sitting between them. Germline CDR1 is PRHDT and CDR2 is FYEKMQ (reference sequence). The DNA for the CDR3 is TGTGCCAGCAGCCCAAACCTAGAGTACAATGAGCAGTTCTTC. It encodes CASSPNLEYNEQFF.

The V call is TRBV7-9, the J call TRBJ2-5; 7 bases are shared with TRBD1. V shed 5 bases, J shed 5 bases, and the junction held 11 bases outside the gene matches. Looked up from germline, CDR1 is SEHNR and CDR2 is FQNEAQ (reference sequence). This CDR3 contains 15 residues. The chain's CDR3 is CASSQSQGFRETQYF. In DNA form, the CDR3 reads TGTGCCAGCAGCCAATCACAGGGGTTCCGGGAGACCCAGTACTTC.

DNA for the CDR3: TGTGCCAGCAGTACTAGCGGGATAGATACGCAGTATTTT. This sequence encodes CASSTSGIDTQYF. V gene TRBV6-6 combines with J gene TRBJ2-3; 10 bases agree with TRBD2. Germline V gene lookup returns CDR1 MNHNY and CDR2 SVGAGI (reference sequence). The CDR3 runs to 13 residues. The junction had 1 base not matched to a gene; V was cut back by 5 bases and J by 5 bases.

The chain couples TRBV27 to TRBJ1-1; 9 nucleotides agree with TRBD1. The germline gives CDR1 MNHEY, CDR2 SMNVEV (reference sequence). With 7 bases clipped from V and 6 bases from J, the junction kept 12 bases outside the gene matches. The CDR3 sequence is 15 residues long. CDR3 protein: CASMSSGTGYSEAFF. The DNA for the CDR3 is TGTGCCAGCATGTCCTCCGGGACAGGGTATTCTGAAGCTTTCTTT.

The V and J genes are TRBV2 and TRBJ2-2; D might be TRBD2 (6 bases). CDR3 length: 15 residues. From germline, CDR1 is SNHLY and CDR2 FYNNEI. V dropped 6 bases and J dropped 1 base, with 12 bases sitting between them. The CDR3 DNA sequence: TGTGCCAGCAGGACCTATAGCGGGAACACCGGGGAGCTGTTTTTT. Protein product: CASRTYSGNTGELFF.

DNA of the CDR3: TGTGCCAGTAGTATCAAAGGGGGCTTTGTCTATGGCTACACCTTC. It codes for CASSIKGGFVYGYTF. The chain links TRBV19 to TRBJ1-2; TRBD1 aligns across 7 bases. This CDR3 comprises 15 residues. Per germline, CDR1 LNHDA and CDR2 SQIVND (reference sequence). The trim removed 3 bases at V and 4 bases at J, leaving 8 bases unmatched.

The V and J genes are TRBV11-2 and TRBJ1-5, with D uncertain. The CDR3 contains 16 residues. The V gene's germline CDR1 is SGHAT and CDR2 FQNNGV. Trimming removed 2 bases from V and 4 bases from J, with 15 bases in between. CDR3 residues: CASSLNGIEANQPQHF. Written as DNA, the CDR3 is TGTGCCAGCAGCTTAAATGGGATCGAGGCGAATCAGCCCCAGCATTTT.

V usage is TRBV4-2 and J usage is TRBJ2-1; tentatively, D is TRBD1 or TRBD2 (6 bases each). V was trimmed by 6 bases and J by 8 bases, leaving 20 bases between them. This CDR3 region has 15 residues. CDR1 and CDR2 from the germline V gene are LGHNA and YNFKEQ. CDR3 DNA sequence: TGTGCCAGCAGTGTGGGGCAGGGGTGGGGGGATGAGCAGTTCTTC. It encodes CASSVGQGWGDEQFF.